This TCR beta chain was identified in a study of PD-L1 blockade in urothelial cancer. On the study more broadly: Researchers found blood samples held a median of approximately 150,000 T cells.

V gave up 5 bases and J gave up 1 base; unmatched junction bases: 6. The CDR3 runs to 15 residues. The germline V gene encodes CDR1 SGDLS and CDR2 YYNGEE. Time point meaning: peripheral blood 6 weeks after treatment start. The data were produced by immunoSEQ multiplex PCR, yet TCRdb's version contains in-frame clones alone and is incomplete. The data contain about 40,000 clones, around 84% of them singletons. The sample was PBMCs, taken around atezolizumab (anti-PD-L1) treatment. The chain employs TRBV9 and TRBJ1-1; 9 bases align to TRBD1. This TCR derives from a man aged 40-55 years with urothelial cancer. This CDR3 is CASSRIQGANTEAFF. CDR3 nucleotide sequence: TGTGCCAGCAGTCGAATACAGGGGGCGAACACTGAAGCTTTCTTT.